This TCR beta chain derives from a study of T-cell reconstitution after alpha-beta-depleted transplantation in children. V lost 4 bases and J 4 bases, leaving 15 bases between the germline ends. CDR3 length equals 14 residues. Germline V gene sequence: CDR1 SGHRS, CDR2 YFSETQ. A TCRbeta library incorporating unique molecular identifiers was prepared. TCRdb re-derived calls from the PCR reads in MiXCR, one entry per CDR3 protein. This table has some 490,000 distinct CDR3 sequences, approximately 12% appearing once. The TCR was taken from a human donor who donated a stem cell graft to a child with combined immunodeficiency. The source was PBMCs from the stem cell graft donor, collected from the stem cell graft. The gene calls are TRBV5-1 and TRBJ2-7; D might be TRBD1 (6 bases). For the CDR3, the DNA is TGCGCCAGCAGCGGGCTCCGGGACACGTACGAGCAGTACTTC. This encodes CASSGLRDTYEQYF.